This T cell receptor (beta chain) is drawn from a study of T cells of healthy individuals. Losses at the gene ends were 3 bases for V and 6 bases for J; bases not matched to a gene: 7. CDR3 length equals 16 residues. The germline CDR1 and CDR2 sequences are MGHRA and YSYEKL. In TCRdb, the 5' RACE reads were re-called with MiXCR into one record per CDR3 protein. The repertoire includes tens of thousands of distinct CDR3 sequences, roughly 15% of them detected once, and about 16% sits in the top ten. V usage is TRBV4-1 and J usage is TRBJ2-2, with 10 bases aligning to TRBD2. This receptor was taken from a human donor in good health. This CDR3 is CASSQKRGGMSGELFF. The CDR3 bases are TGCGCCAGCAGCCAGAAGCGGGGGGGCATGTCCGGGGAGCTGTTTTTT.